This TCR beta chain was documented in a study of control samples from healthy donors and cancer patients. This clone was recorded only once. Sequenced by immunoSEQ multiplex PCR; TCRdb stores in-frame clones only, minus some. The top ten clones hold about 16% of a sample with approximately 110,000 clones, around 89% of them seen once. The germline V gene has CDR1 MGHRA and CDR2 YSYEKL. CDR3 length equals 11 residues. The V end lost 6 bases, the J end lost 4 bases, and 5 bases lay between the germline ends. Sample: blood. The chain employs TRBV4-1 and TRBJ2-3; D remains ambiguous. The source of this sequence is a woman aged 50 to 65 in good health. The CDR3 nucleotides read TGCGCCAGCAGTCGAGCAGATACGCAGTATTTT. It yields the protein CASSRADTQYF.